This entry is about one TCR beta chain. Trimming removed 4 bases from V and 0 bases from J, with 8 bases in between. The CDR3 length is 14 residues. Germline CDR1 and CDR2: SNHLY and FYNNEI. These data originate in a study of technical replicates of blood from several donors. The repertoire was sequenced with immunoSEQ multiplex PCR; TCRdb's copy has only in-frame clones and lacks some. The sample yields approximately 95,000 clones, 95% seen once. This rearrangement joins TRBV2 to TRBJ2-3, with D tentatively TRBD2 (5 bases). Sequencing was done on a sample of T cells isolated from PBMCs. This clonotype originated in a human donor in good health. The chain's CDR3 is CASSVGGSTDTQYF. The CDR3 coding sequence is TGTGCCAGCAGTGTGGGCGGGAGCACAGATACGCAGTATTTT. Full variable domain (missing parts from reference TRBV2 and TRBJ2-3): EPEVTQTPSHQVTQMGQEVILRCVPISNHLYFYWYRQILGQKVEFLVSFYNNEISEKSEIFDDQFSVERPDGSNFTLKIRSTKLEDSAMYFCASSVGGSTDTQYFGPGTRLTVL.